This TCR beta chain was sequenced during a study of identical twins. TCRdb reanalysed the 5' RACE reads using MiXCR and keeps one entry per CDR3 protein. The table lists some 900,000 distinct CDR3 sequences, roughly an eighth of them singletons. This clonotype has a count of ten or more. Germline V gene lookup returns CDR1 MDHEN and CDR2 SYDVKM. This CDR3 has 15 amino acids. With 5 bases clipped from V and 8 bases from J, the junction kept 9 bases outside the gene matches. This sample also belongs to another study, concerning yellow fever vaccine responses in identical twins.

The source material was PBMCs. The chain recombines TRBV28 with TRBJ2-3; 11 bases are shared with TRBD2. The origin of this receptor is a woman aged 18-29 years in good health. The CDR3 nucleotides read TGTGCCAGCAGTCCACTAGCGGGAGAACGTTTTACGCAGTATTTT. Its protein is CASSPLAGERFTQYF.